This TCR beta chain comes out of a study of blood T cell repertoires in COVID-19. Overall study: COVID-19 samples, acute and convalescent, were from the United States, Italy and Spain. The cDNA or gDNA used as material had been derived from T cells, B-cell-depleted T cells, or PBMCs.

This CDR3 has 15 residues. V lost 8 bases to trimming and J lost 0 bases; unmatched junction nucleotides: 6. Germline CDR1 and CDR2: SGHTA and FQGNSA. Per the original methods: Amplification with reference gene primers provided the estimates of nucleated cell counts. Data came from immunoSEQ multiplex PCR; TCRdb stores just in-frame clones and leaves some out. V, J and clone size derive from that table, while D and trimming were established from the DNA sequence. The table includes 200,000 or so clones, approximately 88% detected once. Sequencing was performed on peripheral blood. The J gene is TRBJ2-7, the V gene TRBV7-2, with 11 bases aligning to TRBD2. This receptor was obtained from a man between 60 and 75 years old who had recovered from COVID-19. Here the CDR3 reads CASCIAGGSSYEQYF. The CDR3 nucleotides are TGTGCCAGCTGCATAGCGGGAGGGAGCTCCTACGAGCAGTACTTC.